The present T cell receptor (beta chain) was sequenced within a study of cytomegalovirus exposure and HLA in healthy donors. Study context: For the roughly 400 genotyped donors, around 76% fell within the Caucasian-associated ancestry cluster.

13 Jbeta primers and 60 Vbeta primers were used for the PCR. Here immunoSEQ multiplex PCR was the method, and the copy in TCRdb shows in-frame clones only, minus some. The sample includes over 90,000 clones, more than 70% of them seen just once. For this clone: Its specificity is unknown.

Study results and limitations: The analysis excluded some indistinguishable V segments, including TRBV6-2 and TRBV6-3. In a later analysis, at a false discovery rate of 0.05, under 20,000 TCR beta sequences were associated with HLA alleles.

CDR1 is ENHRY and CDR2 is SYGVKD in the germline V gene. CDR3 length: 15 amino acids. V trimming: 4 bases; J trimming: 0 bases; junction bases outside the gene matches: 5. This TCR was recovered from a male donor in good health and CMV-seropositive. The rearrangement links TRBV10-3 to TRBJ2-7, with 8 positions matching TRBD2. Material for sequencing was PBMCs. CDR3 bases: TGTGCCATCAGTGTCGCGGGAGGTCACTCCTACGAGCAGTACTTC. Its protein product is CAISVAGGHSYEQYF.